Listed below are T cell receptor beta chains from one sample, sequenced in a study of chemoradiotherapy in HPV16-positive cancers. Method: immunoSEQ multiplex PCR; TCRdb's copy keeps in-frame clones and lacks some. The data contain about 25,000 clones, approximately 90% of them singletons. Sample: blood, taken from a patient who underwent chemoradiotherapy. These receptors were taken from a human donor with HPV-associated anogenital cancer. The CDR3 runs from the conserved cysteine through the conserved F or W. The order of the fields is J gene, V gene, clone size, CDR3 length, D gene, CDR3 DNA, CDR3 protein. The D gene is left open where the match is weak. Clone size is shown for a subset of rows, as once, few, many or a class of expanded clone.

j_gene: TRBJ2-5
v_gene: TRBV7-7
abundance: -
len: 14
d_gene: TRBD2
CDR3nt: TGTGCCAGCAGTTCTGGACTAGTGAGTGAGACCCAGTACTTC
CDR3aa: CASSSGLVSETQYF

j_gene: TRBJ2-7
v_gene: TRBV10-3
abundance: -
len: 14
d_gene: -
CDR3nt: TGTGCCATCACCCCTAGTGTCCCAAACTACGAGCAGTACTTC
CDR3aa: CAITPSVPNYEQYF

j_gene: TRBJ2-7
v_gene: TRBV5-6
abundance: -
len: 14
d_gene: -
CDR3nt: TGTGCCAGCAGCTCCCGGGTCGCCGTTTACGAGCAGTACTTC
CDR3aa: CASSSRVAVYEQYF

j_gene: TRBJ1-4
v_gene: TRBV28
abundance: -
len: 17
d_gene: -
CDR3nt: TGTGCCAGCAGTTTAGTGGGGGGCTATCCCACTGAGCAAAAACTGTTTTTT
CDR3aa: CASSLVGGYPTEQKLFF

j_gene: TRBJ1-1
v_gene: TRBV5-3
abundance: once
len: 14
d_gene: -
CDR3nt: TGTGCCAGCAGCTTGCAGGGTGGGAGCACTGAAGCTTTCTTT
CDR3aa: CASSLQGGSTEAFF

j_gene: TRBJ2-5
v_gene: TRBV7-2
abundance: -
len: 13
d_gene: TRBD2
CDR3nt: TGTGCCAGCAGCTCGGGACTAGCACAGACCCAGTACTTC
CDR3aa: CASSSGLAQTQYF

j_gene: TRBJ1-6
v_gene: TRBV7-2
abundance: -
len: 15
d_gene: TRBD1
CDR3nt: TGTGCCAGCAGCTTAGCGCAGGGGGTCATTTCACCCCTCCACTTT
CDR3aa: CASSLAQGVISPLHF

j_gene: TRBJ2-5
v_gene: TRBV6-5
abundance: -
len: 15
d_gene: TRBD2
CDR3nt: TGTGCCAGCAGTGCGACTAGCGGGAGTAAAGAGACCCAGTACTTC
CDR3aa: CASSATSGSKETQYF

j_gene: TRBJ2-3
v_gene: TRBV7-9
abundance: -
len: 17
d_gene: TRBD1
CDR3nt: TGTGCCAGCAGCTCACCCTACAGGGGGCACGACACAGATACGCAGTATTTT
CDR3aa: CASSSPYRGHDTDTQYF

j_gene: TRBJ1-1
v_gene: TRBV10-3
abundance: -
len: 16
d_gene: -
CDR3nt: TGTGCCATCAGGAGCGGACCTCTATTAATGAACACTGAAGCTTTCTTT
CDR3aa: CAIRSGPLLMNTEAFF

j_gene: TRBJ2-7
v_gene: TRBV28
abundance: -
len: 16
d_gene: TRBD1
CDR3nt: TGTGCCAGCAGCCCACAGGGGGCTACTAGACACTACGAGCAGTACTTC
CDR3aa: CASSPQGATRHYEQYF

j_gene: TRBJ2-3
v_gene: TRBV19
abundance: -
len: 15
d_gene: -
CDR3nt: TGTGCCAGTAGTATAGGCAACAGGGGCACAGATACGCAGTATTTT
CDR3aa: CASSIGNRGTDTQYF

j_gene: TRBJ1-4
v_gene: TRBV2
abundance: -
len: 17
d_gene: -
CDR3nt: TGTGCCAGCAGAACTCCCTCGGGGGGACGGCCTAATGAAAAACTGTTTTTT
CDR3aa: CASRTPSGGRPNEKLFF

j_gene: TRBJ1-4
v_gene: TRBV6-5
abundance: -
len: 14
d_gene: TRBD1
CDR3nt: TGTGCCAGCAGTTACACAGGGGCAGAGGAAAAACTGTTTTTT
CDR3aa: CASSYTGAEEKLFF

j_gene: TRBJ2-7
v_gene: TRBV6-5
abundance: -
len: 15
d_gene: TRBD1
CDR3nt: TGTGCCAGCAGCAAAACAGGGGGAAGGTCCTACGAGCAGTACTTC
CDR3aa: CASSKTGGRSYEQYF

j_gene: TRBJ1-5
v_gene: TRBV5-1
abundance: -
len: 15
d_gene: TRBD1
CDR3nt: TGCGCCAGCAGCTTAATACCAGGGGGCTATCAGCCCCAGCATTTT
CDR3aa: CASSLIPGGYQPQHF